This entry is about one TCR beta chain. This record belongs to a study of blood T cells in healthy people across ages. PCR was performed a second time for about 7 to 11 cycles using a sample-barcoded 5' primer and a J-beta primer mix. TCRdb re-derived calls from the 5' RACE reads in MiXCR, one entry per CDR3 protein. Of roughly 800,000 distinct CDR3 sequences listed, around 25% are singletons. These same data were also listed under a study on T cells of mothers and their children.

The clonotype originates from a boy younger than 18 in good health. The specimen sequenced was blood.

DNA of the CDR3: TGTGCCAGCGGGGGGTCGGCTACTAATGAAAAACTGTTTTTT. The encoded protein is CASGGSATNEKLFF. This rearrangement joins TRBV6-2 or TRBV6-3 to TRBJ1-4; perhaps TRBD1 as D (5 bases). Trimming left V 8 bases short and J 2 bases short, with 12 bases between. The CDR3 has 14 amino acids. In germline, CDR1 is MNHEY, CDR2 SVGEGT.